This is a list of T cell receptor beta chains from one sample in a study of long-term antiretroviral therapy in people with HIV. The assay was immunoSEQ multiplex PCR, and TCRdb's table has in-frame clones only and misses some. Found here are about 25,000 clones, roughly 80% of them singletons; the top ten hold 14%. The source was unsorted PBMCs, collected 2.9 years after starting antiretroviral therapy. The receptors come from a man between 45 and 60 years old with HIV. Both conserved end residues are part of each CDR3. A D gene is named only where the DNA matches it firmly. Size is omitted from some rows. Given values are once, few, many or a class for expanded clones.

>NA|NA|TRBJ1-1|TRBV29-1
CSSRMNTEAFF
TGCAGCTCGCGTATGAACACTGAAGCTTTCTTT
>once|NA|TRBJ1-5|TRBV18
CASSGGSNQPQHF
TGTGCCAGCTCAGGGGGGAGCAATCAGCCCCAGCATTTT
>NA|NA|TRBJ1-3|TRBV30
CAWSVKSGSKDTIYF
TGTGCCTGGAGTGTTAAGTCGGGTTCTAAGGACACCATATATTTT
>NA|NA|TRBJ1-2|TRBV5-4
CASSLESGRAFYGYTF
TGTGCCAGCAGCTTGGAAAGCGGCAGGGCCTTCTATGGCTACACCTTC
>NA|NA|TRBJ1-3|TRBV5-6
CASSLGTLGNTIYF
TGTGCCAGCAGCTTGGGGACGCTGGGAAACACCATATATTTT
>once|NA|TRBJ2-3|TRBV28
CASSVPTVTDTQYF
TGTGCCAGCAGCGTCCCGACTGTGACAGATACGCAGTATTTT
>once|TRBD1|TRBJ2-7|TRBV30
CAWMVDRGQEQYF
TGTGCCTGGATGGTCGACAGGGGGCAAGAGCAGTACTTC
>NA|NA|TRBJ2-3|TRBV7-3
CASSKSSGGPTDTQYF
TGTGCCAGCAGCAAATCTTCCGGCGGTCCGACAGATACGCAGTATTTT
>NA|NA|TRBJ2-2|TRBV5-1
CASSWTLDLAGELFF
TGCGCCAGCAGCTGGACCCTAGACCTGGCGGGGGAGCTGTTTTTT
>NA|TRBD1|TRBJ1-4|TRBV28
CASSSQGGMGEKLFF
TGTGCCAGCAGTTCCCAAGGGGGCATGGGTGAAAAACTGTTTTTT
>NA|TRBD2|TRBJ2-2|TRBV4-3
CASSQASTSISGELFF
TGCGCCAGCAGCCAAGCGTCGACTAGCATCTCCGGGGAGCTGTTTTTT
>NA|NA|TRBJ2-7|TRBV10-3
CAISGGTQPYEQYF
TGTGCCATCAGTGGAGGGACACAACCCTACGAGCAGTACTTC
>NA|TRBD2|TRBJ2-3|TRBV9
CASSAWGGTDTQYF
TGTGCCAGCAGCGCGTGGGGGGGAACAGATACGCAGTATTTT
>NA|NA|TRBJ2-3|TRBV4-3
CASSQSPRGGLSTDTQYF
TGCGCCAGCAGCCAATCCCCCCGGGGAGGCCTTAGCACAGATACGCAGTATTTT
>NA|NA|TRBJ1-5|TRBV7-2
CASRADRLNQPQHF
TGTGCCAGCAGGGCCGACAGGCTTAATCAGCCCCAGCATTTT
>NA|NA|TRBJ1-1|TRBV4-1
CASSQEVRARYTEAFF
TGCGCCAGCAGCCAAGAAGTACGGGCGCGGTACACTGAAGCTTTCTTT
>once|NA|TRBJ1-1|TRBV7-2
CASSLGRGANTEAFF
TGTGCCAGCAGCTTAGGGAGAGGGGCAAACACTGAAGCTTTCTTT
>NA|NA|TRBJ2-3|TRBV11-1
CASSSRDTPGDTQYF
TGTGCCAGCAGCTCCCGGGACACACCCGGAGATACGCAGTATTTT
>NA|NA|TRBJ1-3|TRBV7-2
CASSLTPTGRTGNTIYF
TGTGCCAGCAGCTTAACCCCGACAGGAAGAACTGGAAACACCATATATTTT
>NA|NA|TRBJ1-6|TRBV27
CASSLSNGGPYNSPLHF
TGTGCCAGCAGTTTATCGAATGGGGGCCCTTATAATTCACCCCTCCACTTT
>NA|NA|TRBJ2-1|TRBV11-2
CASSLAGQASGEQFF
TGTGCCAGCAGCTTAGCGGGTCAGGCCTCAGGAGAGCAGTTCTTC
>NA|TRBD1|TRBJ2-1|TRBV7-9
CASSSQTGWLFF
TGTGCCAGCAGCTCACAGACAGGGTGGCTGTTCTTC
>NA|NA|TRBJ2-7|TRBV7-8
CASSWGDEQYF
TGTGCCAGCAGCTGGGGTGACGAGCAGTACTTC
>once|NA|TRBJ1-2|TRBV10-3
CAISVSGGGGGYTF
TGTGCCATCAGTGTATCGGGGGGGGGCGGCGGCTACACCTTC
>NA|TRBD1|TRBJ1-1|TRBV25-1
CASRGQGYTEAFF
TGTGCCAGCAGGGGACAGGGGTACACTGAAGCTTTCTTT
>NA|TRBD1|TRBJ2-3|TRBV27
CASSGQGGTDTQYF
TGTGCCAGCAGCGGACAGGGTGGCACAGATACGCAGTATTTT
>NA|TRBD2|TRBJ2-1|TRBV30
CAWSGLAGGHEQFF
TGTGCCTGGAGTGGTTTAGCGGGGGGGCATGAGCAGTTCTTC
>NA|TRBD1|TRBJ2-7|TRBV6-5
CASSPGQGAYEQYF
TGTGCCAGCAGTCCCGGACAGGGGGCCTACGAGCAGTACTTC
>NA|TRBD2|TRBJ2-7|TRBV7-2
CASSLTPSGGAHEQYF
TGTGCCAGCAGCTTAACCCCTAGCGGGGGGGCCCACGAGCAGTACTTC
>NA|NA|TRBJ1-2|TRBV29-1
CSVEDFNGVGVYGYTF
TGCAGCGTTGAAGATTTTAACGGGGTAGGGGTCTATGGCTACACCTTC
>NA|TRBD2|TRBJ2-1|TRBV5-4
CASSLIAGGRGEQFF
TGTGCCAGCAGCCTCATAGCGGGGGGTAGGGGTGAGCAGTTCTTC
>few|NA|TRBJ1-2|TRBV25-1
CASSESWELGYTF
TGTGCCAGCAGTGAATCCTGGGAATTAGGCTACACCTTC
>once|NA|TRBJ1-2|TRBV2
CASSEATVRDAYGYTF
TGTGCCAGCAGTGAAGCGACGGTCAGGGATGCCTATGGCTACACCTTC
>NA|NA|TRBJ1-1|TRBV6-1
CASSRYTEAFF
TGTGCCAGCAGTCGATACACTGAAGCTTTCTTT
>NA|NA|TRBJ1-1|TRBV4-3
CASSQGWGVRTEAFF
TGCGCCAGCAGCCAAGGGTGGGGTGTAAGGACTGAAGCTTTCTTT
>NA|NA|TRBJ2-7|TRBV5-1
CASSYSGRSSYEQYF
TGCGCCAGCAGCTATTCAGGACGGAGCTCCTACGAGCAGTACTTC
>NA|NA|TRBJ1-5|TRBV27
CASSLILGPQHF
TGTGCCAGCAGTTTAATTCTCGGGCCCCAGCATTTT
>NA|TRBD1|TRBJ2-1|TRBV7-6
CASSLATGGEQFF
TGTGCCAGCAGCTTAGCAACAGGGGGTGAGCAGTTCTTC
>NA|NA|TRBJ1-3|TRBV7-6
CASSLSRGNTIYF
TGTGCCAGCAGCTTGTCGCGGGGAAACACCATATATTTT
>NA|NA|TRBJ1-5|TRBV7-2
CASSFGVASNQPQHF
TGTGCCAGCAGCTTCGGGGTAGCGAGCAATCAGCCCCAGCATTTT
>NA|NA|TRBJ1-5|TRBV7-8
CASSLAGGAPYSNQPQHF
TGTGCCAGCAGCTTAGCGGGAGGGGCCCCCTATAGCAATCAGCCCCAGCATTTT
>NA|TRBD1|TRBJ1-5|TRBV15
CATSRETGRNQPQHF
TGTGCCACCAGCAGAGAGACAGGGCGCAATCAGCCCCAGCATTTT
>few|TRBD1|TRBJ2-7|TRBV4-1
CASSHLPGQGFEQYF
TGCGCCAGCAGCCACCTCCCGGGACAGGGGTTCGAGCAGTACTTC
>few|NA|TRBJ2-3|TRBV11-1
CASSFTDTQYF
TGTGCCAGCAGCTTCACAGATACGCAGTATTTT
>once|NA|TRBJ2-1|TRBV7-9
CASSLGSSYNEQFF
TGTGCCAGCAGCTTGGGTAGTTCCTACAATGAGCAGTTCTTC
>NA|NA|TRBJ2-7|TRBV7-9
CASSLESYEQYF
TGTGCCAGCAGCCTGGAGTCATACGAGCAGTACTTC
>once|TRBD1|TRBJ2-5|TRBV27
CASSSPGQGAGETQYF
TGTGCCAGCAGTTCACCGGGACAGGGGGCCGGGGAGACCCAGTACTTC
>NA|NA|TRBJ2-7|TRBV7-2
CASSLEESSLEQYF
TGTGCCAGCAGCTTAGAGGAGAGTTCCCTCGAGCAGTACTTC
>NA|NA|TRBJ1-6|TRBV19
CASSLRNSPLHF
TGTGCCAGTAGTTTAAGAAATTCACCCCTCCACTTT
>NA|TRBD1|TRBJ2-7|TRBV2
CASTRDRSSTYEQYF
TGTGCCAGCACTAGGGACAGATCTTCCACCTACGAGCAGTACTTC
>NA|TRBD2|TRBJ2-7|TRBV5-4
CASSGGTSGSPEQYF
TGTGCCAGCAGCGGAGGTACTAGCGGGTCCCCCGAGCAGTACTTC
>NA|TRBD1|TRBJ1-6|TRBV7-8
CASSVIGTGYNSPLHF
TGTGCCAGCAGCGTCATAGGGACAGGGTATAATTCACCCCTCCACTTT
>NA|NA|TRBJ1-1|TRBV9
CASSGGAGDEAFF
TGTGCCAGCAGCGGCGGGGCGGGGGATGAAGCTTTCTTT
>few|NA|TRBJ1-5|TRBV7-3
CASSSGPRQPQHF
TGTGCCAGCAGCTCGGGACCACGGCAGCCCCAGCATTTT
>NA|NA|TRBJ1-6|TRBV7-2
CASSLQGTSPLHF
TGTGCCAGCAGCTTACAGGGCACTTCACCCCTCCACTTT
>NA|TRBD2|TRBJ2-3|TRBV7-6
CASSRGLAGSTDTQYF
TGTGCCAGCAGCCGGGGACTAGCGGGGTCCACAGATACGCAGTATTTT